Listed here are 18 T cell receptor beta chains from one sample, sequenced in a study of T cell clones after liver transplantation. Method: immunoSEQ multiplex PCR; TCRdb's copy keeps in-frame clones and lacks some. The sample has over 90,000 clones; roughly four fifths are singletons. This specimen consisted of CD4+ T cells from blood, obtained around 50 months after liver transplant. These receptors came from a human patient who received a liver transplant. T cells may partly derive from the graft donor.

The chain has TRBV18 and TRBJ1-1; 8 positions agree with TRBD1. Per the germline V gene, CDR1 is KGHSH and CDR2 is LQKENI. Trimming at V came to 2 bases and at J to 1 base, leaving 6 bases not matched to a gene. The CDR3 has 16 residues. The CDR3 sequence is CASSPRTGTTNTEAFF. CDR3 bases: TGTGCCAGCTCACCAAGGACAGGGACTACGAACACTGAAGCTTTCTTT.

This clone occurred a few times. The gene calls are TRBV13 and TRBJ2-1; D possibly corresponds to TRBD2 (6 bases). CDR1 and CDR2 from the germline V gene are PRHDT and FYEKMQ (reference sequence). The CDR3 is made up of 15 amino acids. The V and J ends lost 2 bases and 4 bases respectively, with 12 bases between them. CDR3 sequence reads: CASSLRTGAYNEQFF. The CDR3 DNA reads as TGTGCCAGCAGCTTAAGAACGGGAGCTTACAATGAGCAGTTCTTC.

The chain has TRBV6-1 and TRBJ1-1; the D is unclear. Trimming removed 6 bases from V and 0 bases from J, with 8 bases in between. The CDR3 extends over 13 amino acids. Germline loops: CDR1 MNHNS, CDR2 SASEGT. As DNA, the CDR3 is TGTGCCAGCAGCAGTTATATGAACACTGAAGCTTTCTTT. Translation: CASSSYMNTEAFF.

Written as DNA, the CDR3 is TGCGCCAGCAGCCAACCAGCCTTCACCTACGAGCAGTACTTC. Its translation is CASSQPAFTYEQYF. The V gene is TRBV4-1, the J gene TRBJ2-7, with unresolved D. Germline CDR1 reads MGHRA; CDR2 reads YSYEKL. This CDR3 has 14 amino acids. The ends were cut back, 2 bases at V and 2 bases at J, with 10 bases in the middle.

The rearrangement joins TRBV19 to TRBJ2-1; 7 bases fit TRBD2. CDR1 is LNHDA, CDR2 SQIVND, per germline (reference sequence). J gave up 7 bases and V 10 bases, and 16 bases lay outside the gene matches. CDR3 length: 15 amino acids. The CDR3: CATRSEGGYFNEQFF. As DNA, the CDR3 is TGTGCCACCAGGAGCGAGGGAGGGTATTTTAATGAGCAGTTCTTC.

This clone has only one observation. V usage is TRBV5-8 and J usage is TRBJ1-4, with D perhaps matching TRBD1 (6 bases). The V end lost 2 bases, the J end lost 8 bases, and 16 bases lay between the germline ends. CDR1 SGHTS and CDR2 YDEGEE come from the germline V gene. The CDR3 has 15 amino acids. The chain's CDR3 is CASSLSGIQGEKLFF. CDR3 DNA sequence: TGTGCCAGCAGCTTATCCGGGATCCAGGGGGAAAAACTGTTTTTT.

The rearrangement uses TRBV10-3 and TRBJ2-1, with D perhaps being TRBD1 or TRBD2 (5 bases each). The CDR3 covers 14 residues. The V and J ends lost 0 bases and 10 bases respectively, with 13 bases between them. Germline V gives CDR1 ENHRY, CDR2 SYGVKD. This CDR3 is CAISESGARGEQFF. CDR3 bases: TGTGCCATCAGTGAGTCAGGGGCTCGCGGGGAGCAGTTCTTC.

The chain couples TRBV6-5 to TRBJ2-1, with 8 bases fitting TRBD2. Trimming at V came to 1 base and at J to 7 bases, leaving 9 bases not matched to a gene. The CDR3 sequence is 16 residues long. CDR1 is MNHEY, CDR2 SVGAGI, per germline. In DNA, the CDR3 is TGTGCCAGCAGTTACTTACGGCGGGGGGCTGGGAATGAGCAGTTCTTC. Encoded protein: CASSYLRRGAGNEQFF.

CDR3 in DNA: TGTGCCGGGAGTATTGTGGGCTACACCTTC. Translating it yields CAGSIVGYTF. The chain uses TRBV19 and TRBJ1-2; D unresolved. The germline gives CDR1 LNHDA, CDR2 SQIVND (reference sequence). Trimming removed 11 bases from V and 8 bases from J, with 12 bases in between. The CDR3 has 10 residues.

The V and J genes are TRBV19 and TRBJ1-5, with D possibly matching TRBD1 (5 bases). The CDR3 length is 15 residues. Looked up from germline, CDR1 is LNHDA and CDR2 is SQIVND (reference sequence). Trimming cost V 5 bases and J 1 base, with 12 bases left between them. The CDR3 DNA reads TGTGCCAGTAGTTCGGGGGTCGGAAGCAATCAGCCCCAGCATTTT. Its translation is CASSSGVGSNQPQHF.

J is TRBJ2-5 and V is TRBV5-1; 10 positions agree with TRBD2. The germline CDR1 and CDR2 sequences are SGHRS and YFSETQ. V was pared by 4 bases and J by 5 bases, with 8 bases of the junction left unmatched. The CDR3 is made up of 15 amino acids. The CDR3 loop is CASSGTLAGDETQYF. Here the CDR3 DNA reads TGCGCCAGCAGCGGAACTCTAGCGGGAGATGAGACCCAGTACTTC.

There are a few counts of this clone. The gene calls are TRBV11-2 and TRBJ2-1; 8 bases are a match to TRBD1. The CDR3 is made up of 15 amino acids. The germline V gene has CDR1 SGHAT and CDR2 FQNNGV. J was trimmed by 4 bases and V by 5 bases; bases with no gene match: 7. The CDR3 DNA is TGTGCCAGCAGCGGACGACAGGGGAATTACAATGAGCAGTTCTTC. Translation gives CASSGRQGNYNEQFF.

This clone is a singleton in its sample. The rearrangement uses TRBV9 and TRBJ1-6; D is uncertain. Germline V lookup: CDR1 SGDLS, CDR2 YYNGEE. Trimming left V 0 bases short and J 7 bases short, with 11 bases between. This CDR3 contains 15 residues. The CDR3 nucleotides read TGTGCCAGCAGCGTAGACGACACCAGAAATTCACCCCTCCACTTT. Protein product: CASSVDDTRNSPLHF.

The chain has TRBV5-6 and TRBJ1-3; D is unclear. The length of the CDR3 is 16 residues. V lost 4 bases, J lost 0 bases, and 14 bases lay in between. Germline CDR1 and CDR2: SGHDT and YYEEEE. CDR3 protein: CASSLGPRSSGNTIYF. The CDR3, as DNA: TGTGCCAGCAGCCTAGGACCCCGGAGCTCTGGAAACACCATATATTTT.

The gene calls are TRBV9 and TRBJ2-7; the D gene is possibly TRBD1 (5 bases). V dropped 4 bases and J dropped 3 bases, with 14 bases sitting between them. Germline V CDR1 and CDR2: SGDLS, YYNGEE. The CDR3 totals 14 residues. The CDR3 loop is CASSTDPGIYEQYF. The CDR3 bases are TGTGCCAGCAGCACCGACCCAGGGATCTACGAGCAGTACTTC.

The J gene is TRBJ1-2, the V gene TRBV25-1; TRBD1 agrees at 8 bases. The germline CDR1 and CDR2 sequences are MGHDK and SYGVNS. The V segment lost 2 bases and the J segment 7 bases; nucleotides outside the gene matches: 9. The CDR3 has 15 residues. For the CDR3, the DNA is TGTGCCAGCAGTGAAAGGGCAGGGGGCTCGACTGGCTACACCTTC. It is translated as CASSERAGGSTGYTF.

This chain connects TRBV29-1 to TRBJ1-4, with TRBD1 identical over 9 bases. Germline loops: CDR1 SQVTM, CDR2 ANQGSEA. The CDR3 consists of 11 residues. V gave up 6 bases and J gave up 7 bases; unmatched junction bases: 0. The CDR3 DNA reads TGCAGCGTGGACAGGGGTGAAAAACTGTTTTTT. The encoded protein is CSVDRGEKLFF.

V gene TRBV28 combines with J gene TRBJ1-5; unclear D gene. The CDR3 loop spans 17 amino acids. Germline-derived CDR1 and CDR2 are MDHEN and SYDVKM. V lost 5 bases and J lost 0, with 17 bases in between. The CDR3 protein is CASSRVGHTYSNQPQHF. The CDR3 DNA reads as TGTGCCAGCAGTAGGGTCGGGCACACTTATAGCAATCAGCCCCAGCATTTT. The full variable domain, in which reference TRBV28 and TRBJ1-5 provide the parts outside the CDR3, is DVKVTQSSRYLVKRTGEKVFLECVQDMDHENMFWYRQDPGLGLRLIYFSYDVKMKEKGDIPEGYSVSREKKERFSLILESASTNQTSMYLCASSRVGHTYSNQPQHFGDGTRLSIL.